Following are 18 T cell receptor beta chains from one sample sequenced in a study of a mutant IDH1 vaccine in newly diagnosed glioma. The time point denotes: week 35, safety follow-up. In the vaccine, a single dose held 300 ug of the mutant IDH1 20-mer peptide, along with topical imiquimod. Their antigen targets remain unknown. TCRdb's copy holds only in-frame clones and misses some; the assay was immunoSEQ multiplex PCR. In the table there are approximately 41,000 clones, around 91% of which are singletons. The source was PBMCs, collected from a glioma patient whose treatment included an IDH1 peptide vaccine. These receptors all stem from a man aged 40-55 years with glioma.

The chain recombines TRBV4-3 with TRBJ2-7; TRBD2 matches at 15 bases. V lost 2 bases, J lost 1 base, and 12 bases stayed unmatched. The germline V gene encodes CDR1 LGHNA and CDR2 YSLEER. The CDR3 runs 20 residues. CDR3 amino acids: CASSQFLRTSGREISYEQYF. CDR3 nucleotide sequence: TGCGCCAGCAGCCAATTCCTGCGGACTAGCGGGAGGGAGATTTCCTACGAGCAGTACTTC.

J is TRBJ2-2 and V is TRBV2, with D perhaps matching TRBD1 (5 bases). Germline CDR1 reads SNHLY; CDR2 reads FYNNEI. Trimming stripped 6 bases from V and 5 bases from J, with 13 bases between. The CDR3 consists of 14 residues. The CDR3 bases are TGTGCCAGCAGACCCTTAAAGGGGACCGGGGAGCTGTTTTTT. It is translated as CASRPLKGTGELFF.

The genes are TRBV28 and TRBJ2-1; tentative D call: TRBD2 (6 bases). This CDR3 contains 16 residues. Per the germline V gene, CDR1 is MDHEN and CDR2 is SYDVKM. Trimming shortened V by 6 bases and J by 4 bases, and 19 bases separated the two germline ends. CDR3 nucleotide sequence: TGTGCCAGCAGCCTTAGCGGAGCGAGGTTTTACAATGAGCAGTTCTTC. It is translated as CASSLSGARFYNEQFF.

The genes are TRBV2 and TRBJ1-2; D not certain. The germline V gene encodes CDR1 SNHLY and CDR2 FYNNEI. Trimming took off 6 bases at V and 8 bases at J, with 22 bases between the two ends. This CDR3 has 15 residues. In DNA form, the CDR3 reads TGTGCCAGCAGCGAGGAAGTCTCCCCCCTTCGGGGCTACACCTTC. It specifies CASSEEVSPLRGYTF.

The chain links TRBV5-5 to TRBJ1-2; D not certain. Germline V CDR1 and CDR2: SGHKS, YYEKEE (reference sequence). The CDR3 has 13 amino acids. V was pared by 3 bases and J by 6 bases, with 12 bases between. The CDR3 region is CASSSSWGNGYTF. DNA for the CDR3: TGTGCCAGCAGCTCGTCATGGGGAAATGGCTACACCTTC.

The chain couples TRBV5-4 to TRBJ1-2, with D maybe TRBD1 (5 bases). Trimming stripped 4 bases from V and 2 bases from J, with 15 bases between. This CDR3 contains 15 residues. Germline CDR1 SGHNT, CDR2 YYREEE (reference sequence). CDR3 region: CASSLGGEANYGYTF. CDR3 in DNA: TGTGCCAGCAGCCTGGGGGGGGAGGCCAACTATGGCTACACCTTC.

This chain links TRBV11-2 with TRBJ2-2; D call uncertain. The CDR3 is 12 amino acids. V dropped 6 bases and J dropped 6 bases, with 8 bases sitting between them. The germline CDR1 and CDR2 sequences are SGHAT and FQNNGV. As DNA, the CDR3 is TGTGCCAGCAGTCGCGGAGCCGGGGAGCTGTTTTTT. Its translation is CASSRGAGELFF. Looking up the rest from reference TRBV11-2 and TRBJ2-2 gives the full variable domain: EAGVAQSPRYKIIEKRQSVAFWCNPISGHATLYWYQQILGQGPKLLIQFQNNGVVDDSQLPKDRFSAERLKGVDSTLKIQPAKLEDSAVYLCASSRGAGELFFGEGSRLTVL.

The chain employs TRBV4-3 and TRBJ1-5, with a weak D call TRBD1 (6 bases). Deletions cut 5 bases from V and 4 bases from J, with 9 bases between. The CDR3 has 13 residues. CDR1 LGHNA and CDR2 YSLEER come from the germline V gene. CDR3 DNA: TGCGCCAGCAGCGTCGACAGGAATCAGCCCCAGCATTTT. Its protein product is CASSVDRNQPQHF.

The V call is TRBV6-1, the J call TRBJ1-5; D gene uncertain. The length of the CDR3 is 14 residues. Germline assignment: CDR1 MNHNS and CDR2 SASEGT. Trimming took off 6 bases at V and 0 bases at J, with 9 bases between the two ends. CDR3: CASRTGYSNQPQHF. The CDR3, as DNA: TGTGCCAGCAGGACGGGTTATAGCAATCAGCCCCAGCATTTT.

This clone was observed once. CDR3 region: CASSQGIGTDRGDTQYF. In DNA, the CDR3 is TGCGCCAGCAGCCAAGGGATAGGGACAGACAGGGGGGATACGCAGTATTTT. The J gene is TRBJ2-3, the V gene TRBV4-1, with 9 nucleotides matching TRBD1. The CDR3 spans 17 residues. With V trimmed by 1 base and J by 6 bases, 11 bases remained unmatched. Per germline, CDR1 MGHRA and CDR2 YSYEKL.

The genes are TRBV10-3 and TRBJ1-3, with 8 positions matching TRBD1. Trimming removed 7 bases from V and 2 bases from J; junction bases left unmatched: 7. Germline CDR1 and CDR2: ENHRY and SYGVKD. This CDR3 has 15 amino acids. The CDR3 loop is CAIKTDRGTGNTIYF. Here the CDR3 DNA reads TGTGCCATCAAAACCGACAGGGGCACTGGAAACACCATATATTTT.

The sample holds one count of this clone. The chain recombines TRBV5-1 with TRBJ2-1, with D possibly TRBD1 on 6 matching bases. Germline CDR1 and CDR2: SGHRS and YFSETQ. The CDR3 runs to 15 residues. Trimming shortened V by 4 bases and J by 8 bases, and 19 bases separated the two germline ends. The CDR3 spells CASSLPGAAGDEQFF. DNA for the CDR3: TGCGCCAGCAGCCTACCCGGTGCGGCAGGGGATGAGCAGTTCTTC.

This chain links TRBV7-2 with TRBJ2-6; D uncertain. Deletions cut 1 base from V and 1 base from J, with 8 bases between. The CDR3 is 16 amino acids. CDR1 and CDR2 (germline): SGHTA, FQGNSA. CDR3 sequence: CASSLETVSGANVLTF. CDR3 in DNA: TGTGCCAGCAGCTTAGAGACGGTATCTGGGGCCAACGTCCTGACTTTC.

The chain joins TRBV5-6 to TRBJ2-7, with D possibly being TRBD1 (5 bases). CDR3 length: 14 residues. Germline CDR1 reads SGHDT; CDR2 reads YYEEEE. V lost 4 bases and J lost 5, with 16 bases in between. The CDR3 region has the DNA TGTGCCAGCAGCCCAGTCAGGGCAGGCAACGAGCAGTACTTC. Its protein is CASSPVRAGNEQYF.

The chain combines TRBV28 with TRBJ1-1; no clear D. The CDR3 totals 10 residues. The V end lost 8 bases, the J end lost 10 bases, and 11 bases lay between the germline ends. CDR1 is MDHEN, CDR2 SYDVKM, per germline. The CDR3 reads CASGRLGAFF. DNA of the CDR3: TGTGCCAGCGGACGCTTGGGAGCTTTCTTT.

This chain links TRBV5-1 with TRBJ1-2, with TRBD1 as a possible D gene (5 bases). The germline V gene encodes CDR1 SGHRS and CDR2 YFSETQ. The CDR3 totals 15 residues. V was shortened by 0 bases and J by 4 bases, with 13 bases between the two germline ends. The CDR3, as DNA: TGCGCCAGCAGCTTGGGGACACCGCGTGGCTATGGCTACACCTTC. Its translation is CASSLGTPRGYGYTF.

The rearrangement joins TRBV6-1 to TRBJ2-2, with 9 bases lining up with TRBD2. The CDR3 totals 14 residues. Germline lookup yields CDR1 MNHNS and CDR2 SASEGT. The V and J ends lost 4 bases and 5 bases, in that order; junction bases with no gene match: 2. This chain's CDR3 is CASSVSGSTGELFF. CDR3 coding DNA: TGTGCCAGCAGTGTTAGCGGGAGTACCGGGGAGCTGTTTTTT.

The V and J genes are TRBV6-5 and TRBJ1-2; D is unresolved. Germline V gives CDR1 MNHEY, CDR2 SVGAGI. The V end lost 6 bases, the J end lost 8 bases, and 16 bases lay between the germline ends. The length of the CDR3 is 13 residues. The CDR3 DNA follows: TGTGCCAGCAGCCGCGAGGGCCTCTGGGGCTACACCTTC. Residues: CASSREGLWGYTF.